Each of the 5 T cell receptor beta chains below was sequenced from the same sample in a study of early T cells in non-severe SARS-CoV-2 infection. A single record per CDR3 protein comes from TCRdb applying MiXCR to the 5' RACE reads. The sample has more than 45,000 distinct CDR3 sequences; roughly 12% are singletons. The material sequenced was whole blood. The origin of the receptors is an adult who was a healthcare worker with PCR-confirmed SARS-CoV-2 infection or an uninfected control (not recorded which).

This clonotype showed up just a few times. This sequence joins TRBV21-1 and TRBJ1-6. TRBV21-1 is listed as a pseudogene. This CDR3 has 13 amino acids. DNA for the CDR3: TGTGCCAGCAGCAAACCCCCACTAGTGGCCCTCCACTTT. This encodes CASSKPPLVALHF.

The rearrangement links TRBV24-1 to TRBJ2-1; D call uncertain. V was trimmed by 1 base and J by 13 bases, leaving 7 bases between them. The CDR3 consists of 11 residues. The germline gives CDR1 KGHDR, CDR2 SFDVKD. CDR3 sequence: CATSDFSSQFF. As DNA, the CDR3 is TGTGCCACCAGTGATTTTAGTAGCCAGTTCTTC.

The sample holds a few counts of this clonotype. The chain links TRBV6-5 to TRBJ2-7, with no clear D. The CDR3 has 13 amino acids. Trimming shortened V by 3 bases and J by 6 bases, and 12 bases separated the two germline ends. Germline loops: CDR1 MNHEY, CDR2 SVGAGI. The CDR3 DNA is TGTGCCAGCAGTTATGGGCCGACCGGCGAGCAGTACTTC. Its protein is CASSYGPTGEQYF.

The chain uses TRBV13 and TRBJ2-1, with 12 bases fitting TRBD2. The V segment lost 0 bases and the J segment 8 bases; nucleotides outside the gene matches: 8. This CDR3 spans 17 amino acids. Looked up from germline, CDR1 is PRHDT and CDR2 is FYEKMQ (reference sequence). As DNA, the CDR3 is TGTGCCAGCAGCTTAGGCCCTAGCGGGGGGGCCCGCGATGAGCAGTTCTTC. Encoded protein: CASSLGPSGGARDEQFF.

The CDR3 sequence: CASSLGQGAHETEAFF. CDR3 coding DNA: TGTGCCAGCAGCTTGGGCCAGGGGGCGCATGAGACTGAAGCTTTCTTT. The chain is built from TRBV7-9 and TRBJ1-1, with 8 bases fitting TRBD1. V lost 3 bases and J lost 5; bases outside the gene matches: 11. CDR1 is SEHNR and CDR2 is FQNEAQ in the germline V gene (reference sequence). The CDR3 spans 16 residues. Using reference TRBV7-9 and TRBJ1-1 for the parts outside the CDR3, the full variable domain is DTGVSQNPRHKITKRGQNVTFRCDPISEHNRLYWYRQTLGQGPEFLTYFQNEAQLEKSRLLSDRFSAERPKGSFSTLEIQRTEQGDSAMYLCASSLGQGAHETEAFFGQGTRLTVV.